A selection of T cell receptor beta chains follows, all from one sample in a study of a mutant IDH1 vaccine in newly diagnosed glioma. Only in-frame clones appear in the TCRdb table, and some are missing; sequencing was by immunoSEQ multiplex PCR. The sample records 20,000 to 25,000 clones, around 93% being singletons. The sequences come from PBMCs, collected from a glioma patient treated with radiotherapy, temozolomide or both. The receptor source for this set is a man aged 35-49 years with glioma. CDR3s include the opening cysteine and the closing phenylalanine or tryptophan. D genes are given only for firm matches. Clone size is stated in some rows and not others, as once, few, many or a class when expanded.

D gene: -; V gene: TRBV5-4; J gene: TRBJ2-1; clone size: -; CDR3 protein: CASSLSAGLTYNEQFF; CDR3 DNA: TGTGCCAGCAGCTTGAGTGCGGGGTTGACCTACAATGAGCAGTTCTTC
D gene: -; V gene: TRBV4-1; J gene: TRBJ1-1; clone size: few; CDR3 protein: CASSQIGFTEAFF; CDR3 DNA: TGCGCCAGCAGCCAAATTGGTTTCACTGAAGCTTTCTTT
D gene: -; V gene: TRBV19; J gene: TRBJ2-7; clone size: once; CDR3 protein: CASSISRLYEQYF; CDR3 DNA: TGTGCCAGTAGTATCAGTCGGCTCTACGAGCAGTACTTC
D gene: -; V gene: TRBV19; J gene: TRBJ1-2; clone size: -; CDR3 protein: CASSAQPNYGYTF; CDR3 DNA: TGTGCCAGTAGTGCCCAACCGAACTATGGCTACACCTTC
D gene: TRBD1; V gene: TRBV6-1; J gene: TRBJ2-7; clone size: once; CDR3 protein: CASRQGESGQYF; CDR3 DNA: TGTGCCAGCAGACAGGGGGAGAGCGGGCAGTACTTC
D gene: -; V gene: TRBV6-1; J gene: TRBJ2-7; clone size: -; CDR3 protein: CASSELEGEGGRDEQYF; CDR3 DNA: TGTGCCAGCAGTGAACTGGAAGGAGAGGGTGGCCGCGACGAGCAGTACTTC
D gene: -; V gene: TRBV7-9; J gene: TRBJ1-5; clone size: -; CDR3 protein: CASGGAGNQPQHF; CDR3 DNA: TGTGCCAGCGGGGGGGCGGGAAATCAGCCCCAGCATTTT
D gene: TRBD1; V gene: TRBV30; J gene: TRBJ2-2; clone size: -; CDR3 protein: CAWSTTGGSGELFF; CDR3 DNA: TGTGCCTGGAGTACGACAGGGGGCTCCGGGGAGCTGTTTTTT
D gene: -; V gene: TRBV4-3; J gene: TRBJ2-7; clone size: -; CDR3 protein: CASSQDATSSYEQYF; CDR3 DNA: TGCGCCAGCAGCCAAGATGCGACTAGCTCCTACGAGCAGTACTTC
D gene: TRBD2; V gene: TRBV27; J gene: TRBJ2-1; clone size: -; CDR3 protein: CASSWGTSGMKQFF; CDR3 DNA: TGTGCCAGCAGTTGGGGGACTAGCGGGATGAAGCAGTTCTTC
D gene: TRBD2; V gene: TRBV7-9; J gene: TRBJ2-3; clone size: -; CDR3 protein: CASSRLAGGAPDTQYF; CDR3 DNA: TGTGCCAGCTCGAGGCTAGCGGGAGGAGCCCCAGATACGCAGTATTTT
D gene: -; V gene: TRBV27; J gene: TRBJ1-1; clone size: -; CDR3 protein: CASSLLGADGAFF; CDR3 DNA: TGTGCCAGCAGTTTGCTGGGGGCAGATGGAGCTTTCTTT
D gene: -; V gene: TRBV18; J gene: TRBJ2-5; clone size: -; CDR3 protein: CASSPKETQYF; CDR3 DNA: TGTGCCAGCTCACCTAAAGAGACCCAGTACTTC
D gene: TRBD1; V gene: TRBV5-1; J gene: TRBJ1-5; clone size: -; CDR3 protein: CASSLDRGNQPQHF; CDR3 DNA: TGCGCCAGCAGCTTGGACAGGGGTAATCAGCCCCAGCATTTT
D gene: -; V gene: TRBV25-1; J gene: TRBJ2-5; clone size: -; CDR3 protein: CASSEFGGAETQYF; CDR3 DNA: TGTGCCAGCAGTGAATTTGGGGGAGCAGAGACCCAGTACTTC
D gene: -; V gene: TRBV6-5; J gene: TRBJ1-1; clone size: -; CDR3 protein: CASTREFGTEAFF; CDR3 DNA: TGTGCCAGTACCAGGGAATTTGGCACTGAAGCTTTCTTT
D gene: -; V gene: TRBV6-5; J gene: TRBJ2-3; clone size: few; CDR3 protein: CASRGAWGADTQYF; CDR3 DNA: TGTGCCAGCAGGGGGGCCTGGGGAGCAGATACGCAGTATTTT
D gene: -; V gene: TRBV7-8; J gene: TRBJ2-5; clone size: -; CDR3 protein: CASSFPQETQYF; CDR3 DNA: TGTGCCAGCAGCTTTCCACAAGAGACCCAGTACTTC
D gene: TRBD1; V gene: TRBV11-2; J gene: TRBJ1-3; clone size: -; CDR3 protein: CASSYRTGFNPGNTIYF; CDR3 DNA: TGTGCCAGCAGCTACAGGACAGGGTTTAATCCTGGAAACACCATATATTTT
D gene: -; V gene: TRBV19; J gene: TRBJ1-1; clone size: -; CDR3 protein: CASSISQGLNEAFF; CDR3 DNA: TGTGCCAGTAGTATTTCGCAGGGGCTAAATGAAGCTTTCTTT
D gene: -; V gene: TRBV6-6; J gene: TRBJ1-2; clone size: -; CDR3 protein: CASSSLVDGTNYGYTF; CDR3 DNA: TGTGCCAGCAGTTCCCTGGTCGACGGAACTAACTATGGCTACACCTTC
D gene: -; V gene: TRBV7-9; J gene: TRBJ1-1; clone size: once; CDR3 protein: CASSPRGSRLDTEAFF; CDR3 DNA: TGTGCCAGCAGCCCGCGGGGGTCCCGATTGGACACTGAAGCTTTCTTT
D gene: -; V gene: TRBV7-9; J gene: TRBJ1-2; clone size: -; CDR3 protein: CASSLVSGTLYGYTF; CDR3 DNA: TGTGCCAGCAGCTTAGTTAGCGGGACGTTGTATGGCTACACCTTC
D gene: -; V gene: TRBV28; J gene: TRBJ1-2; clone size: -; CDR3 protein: CASSSPPTRDLYGYTF; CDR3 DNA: TGTGCCAGCAGTTCGCCCCCGACGAGAGACCTCTATGGCTACACCTTC